One and the same sample provided the 30 T cell receptor beta chains below, sequenced in a study of blood T cell repertoires in COVID-19. TCRdb's copy holds only in-frame clones and misses some; the assay was immunoSEQ multiplex PCR. The data contain more than 110,000 clones, over 75% of them singletons. Material: peripheral blood. These receptors originate from a man aged 50-59 years with acute or convalescent COVID-19.

V gene TRBV4-1 combines with J gene TRBJ2-1; 12 bases map to TRBD2. The CDR3 length is 15 residues. Germline assignment: CDR1 MGHRA and CDR2 YSYEKL. The junction had 4 bases not matched to a gene; V was cut back by 3 bases and J by 7 bases. CDR3 loop: CASSQPTSGGNEQFF. The DNA of the CDR3 is TGCGCCAGCAGCCAGCCGACTAGCGGGGGTAATGAGCAGTTCTTC.

This rearrangement joins TRBV14 to TRBJ2-7, with a possible D match to TRBD2 (5 bases). Germline lookup yields CDR1 SGHDN and CDR2 FVKESK. Between the trimmed V and J ends, which lost 4 bases and 5 bases, there was a span of 12 bases. The CDR3 contains 13 residues. The CDR3 sequence: CASSPWRFHEQYF. The CDR3 coding sequence is TGTGCCAGCAGCCCTTGGAGGTTTCACGAGCAGTACTTC.

This clone was detected once. This sequence joins TRBV4-2 and TRBJ2-4, with 10 positions matching TRBD2. Trimming cost V 1 base and J 0 bases; bases outside gene matches: 9. CDR1 and CDR2 (germline): LGHNA, YNFKEQ. There are 19 residues in the CDR3. The CDR3 nucleotides read TGTGCCAGCAGCCAAGCGGGGCTAGCGGGGGCAAAAGCCAAAAACATTCAGTACTTC. Protein product: CASSQAGLAGAKAKNIQYF.

This clone was detected only once. The chain has TRBV6-1 and TRBJ2-1; TRBD2 matches at 9 bases. Germline-derived CDR1 and CDR2 are MNHNS and SASEGT. This CDR3 is built from 16 residues. The ends lost 1 base at V and 9 bases at J; junction bases unmatched: 10. Written as DNA, the CDR3 is TGTGCCAGCAGTGAAGATTCGGGTAGCGGGAGCCTTGAGCAGTTCTTC. This gives the protein CASSEDSGSGSLEQFF.

This sequence joins TRBV19 and TRBJ2-5, with a weak D call TRBD1 (5 bases). CDR1 and CDR2 (germline): LNHDA, SQIVND (reference sequence). The CDR3 length is 14 residues. V shed 6 bases and J shed 1 base, with 12 bases lying between them. The CDR3 here is CASSRERGQETQYF. In DNA form, the CDR3 reads TGTGCCAGTAGCCGCGAAAGGGGCCAAGAGACCCAGTACTTC. The full variable domain, its missing parts supplied by reference TRBV19 and TRBJ2-5, is DGGITQSPKYLFRKEGQNVTLSCEQNLNHDAMYWYRQDPGQGLRLIYYSQIVNDFQKGDIAEGYSVSREKKESFPLTVTSAQKNPTAFYLCASSRERGQETQYFGPGTRLLVL.

This clone was recorded once. V gene TRBV4-2 combines with J gene TRBJ1-5; 10 bases fit TRBD1. The CDR3 contains 16 residues. The V segment lost 4 bases and the J segment 2 bases; nucleotides outside the gene matches: 5. Germline CDR1 reads LGHNA; CDR2 reads YNFKEQ. The CDR3 loop is CASSPRQGAGNQPQHF. Here the CDR3 DNA reads TGTGCCAGCAGCCCACGACAGGGGGCGGGCAATCAGCCCCAGCATTTT.

This clone was counted a single time. V usage is TRBV7-6 and J usage is TRBJ2-1; D is unresolved. This CDR3 contains 11 residues. Germline loops: CDR1 SGHVS, CDR2 FNYEAQ. V lost 5 bases and J 8 bases, leaving 7 bases between the germline ends. CDR3 coding DNA: TGTGCCAGCAGCCCAGGCTATGAGCAGTTCTTC. It codes for CASSPGYEQFF.

In its sample, this clone was seen once. The rearrangement links TRBV9 to TRBJ2-5; 7 positions match TRBD1. J was trimmed by 2 bases and V by 4 bases; bases with no gene match: 5. The CDR3 is made up of 14 amino acids. Germline V gives CDR1 SGDLS, CDR2 YYNGEE. This CDR3 is CASSPGQPQETQYF. The CDR3 DNA reads TGTGCCAGCAGCCCGGGACAGCCTCAAGAGACCCAGTACTTC.

V usage is TRBV5-6 and J usage is TRBJ1-5; 7 nucleotides align to TRBD1. This CDR3 has 15 amino acids. Germline CDR1 reads SGHDT; CDR2 reads YYEEEE. J gave up 7 bases and V 0 bases, and 7 bases lay outside the gene matches. For the CDR3, the DNA is TGTGCCAGCAGCTTGGGCTACAGGGGTGGCCAGCCCCAGCATTTT. This sequence encodes CASSLGYRGGQPQHF.

The chain carries TRBV7-8 and TRBJ2-3; 8 bases fit TRBD2. The CDR3 contains 17 residues. V shed 5 bases and J 5 bases; nucleotides not matched to a gene: 15. Germline values: CDR1 SGHVS, CDR2 FQNEAQ. DNA for the CDR3: TGTGCCAGCAGCCCCCCTGGTCCGTCGGGAGGGGTAGATACGCAGTATTTT. As protein: CASSPPGPSGGVDTQYF.

The V call is TRBV12-3 or TRBV12-4, the J call TRBJ2-2; 7 positions agree with TRBD1. The ends lost 2 bases at V and 15 bases at J; junction bases unmatched: 6. The CDR3 runs 12 residues. CDR3 DNA: TGTGCCAGCAGTTTAAAGGGCAGGGGGTTGTTTTTT. This translates into CASSLKGRGLFF.

V is TRBV4-1 and J is TRBJ1-3; maybe TRBD1 (5 bases). Looked up from germline, CDR1 is MGHRA and CDR2 is YSYEKL. The germline V and J ends were trimmed by 6 bases and 4 bases, with 19 bases remaining between them. The CDR3 is 16 amino acids. The CDR3 loop is CASSRAHGGAGNTIYF. CDR3 bases: TGCGCCAGCAGTCGAGCACACGGGGGTGCAGGAAACACCATATATTTT.

The V call is TRBV6-2 or TRBV6-3, the J call TRBJ1-2; tentative D call: TRBD1 (6 bases). Trimming removed 5 bases from V and 2 bases from J, with 12 bases in between. Germline-derived CDR1 and CDR2 are MNHEY and SVGEGT. The CDR3 sequence is 14 residues long. This CDR3 reads CASSGGSGNYGYTF. As DNA, the CDR3 is TGTGCCAGCAGTGGGGGCTCAGGGAACTATGGCTACACCTTC.

The chain combines TRBV3-1 (or the pseudogene TRBV3-2) with TRBJ2-7; TRBD2 aligns across 8 bases. This CDR3 is built from 15 residues. J lost 8 bases, V lost 0 bases, and 9 bases had no gene match. The germline V gene encodes CDR1 LGHDT and CDR2 YNNKEL (reference sequence). CDR3: CASSQDYNGRGKQYF. The CDR3 bases are TGTGCCAGCAGCCAAGATTATAACGGGAGGGGGAAGCAGTACTTC.

This chain links TRBV18 with TRBJ1-1; possible D gene TRBD1, 5 bases. V lost 3 bases and J 1 base, leaving 18 bases between the germline ends. Germline-derived CDR1 and CDR2 are KGHSH and LQKENI. This CDR3 region has 17 residues. In nucleotides, the CDR3 is TGTGCCAGCTCACCCATGGACAACCATCAACCGAACACTGAAGCTTTCTTT. This codes for CASSPMDNHQPNTEAFF.

The rearrangement uses TRBV5-1 and TRBJ1-2, with TRBD1 identical over 7 bases. Germline V lookup: CDR1 SGHRS, CDR2 YFSETQ. The CDR3 runs to 14 residues. Trimming at V came to 5 bases and at J to 4 bases, leaving 8 bases not matched to a gene. This CDR3 reads CASRARTGTYGYTF. CDR3 in DNA: TGCGCCAGCAGAGCCCGGACAGGAACCTATGGCTACACCTTC.

The chain couples TRBV15 to TRBJ2-3; 11 bases align to TRBD2. V shed 1 base, J shed 2 bases, and the junction held 5 bases outside the gene matches. The CDR3 is 17 residues long. Germline values: CDR1 LNHNV, CDR2 YYDKDF (reference sequence). In nucleotides, the CDR3 is TGTGCCACCAGCAGAGTCCTGACTAGCGGGACCACAGATACGCAGTATTTT. Translating gives CATSRVLTSGTTDTQYF.

The chain employs TRBV27 and TRBJ2-7; 10 nucleotides agree with TRBD1. V shed 5 bases and J 2 bases; nucleotides not matched to a gene: 9. Germline-derived CDR1 and CDR2 are MNHEY and SMNVEV (reference sequence). This CDR3 region has 16 residues. The CDR3 bases are TGTGCCAGCAGTCTGAACCCGGGACAGGGGACCTACGAGCAGTACTTC. Protein: CASSLNPGQGTYEQYF.

V usage is TRBV30 and J usage is TRBJ2-3; perhaps TRBD2 as D (7 bases). V shed 2 bases and J shed 4 bases, with 13 bases lying between them. The CDR3 is 14 amino acids. The germline V gene has CDR1 GTSNPN and CDR2 SVGIG (reference sequence). CDR3 DNA: TGTGCCTGGAGTAAGGGGGGGCTACCAGATACGCAGTATTTT. It translates to CAWSKGGLPDTQYF.

The J gene is TRBJ2-3, the V gene TRBV7-8; TRBD2 matches at 10 bases. This CDR3 is built from 16 residues. The V gene end was trimmed by 2 bases and the J gene end by 2 bases; junction bases not matched to a gene: 4. Germline lookup yields CDR1 SGHVS and CDR2 FQNEAQ. In DNA form, the CDR3 reads TGTGCCAGCAGCTTACCCCTAGCGGGGGCCACAGATACGCAGTATTTT. Its protein product is CASSLPLAGATDTQYF.

This clone appeared a single time. The V gene is TRBV24-1, the J gene TRBJ2-5; TRBD2 matches 9 bases. Germline V gene sequence: CDR1 KGHDR, CDR2 SFDVKD. The CDR3 extends over 17 amino acids. J gave up 4 bases and V 4 bases, and 12 bases lay outside the gene matches. The CDR3 nucleotides are TGTGCCACCAGTGAAGGACTAGCGTTAAGAATGGGAGAGACCCAGTACTTC. Its translation: CATSEGLALRMGETQYF.

The rearrangement uses TRBV24-1 and TRBJ2-7; D remains ambiguous. From germline, CDR1 is KGHDR and CDR2 SFDVKD. The V and J ends lost 5 bases and 6 bases respectively, with 16 bases between them. There are 14 residues in the CDR3. In nucleotides, the CDR3 is TGTGCCACCAGTGTTGGCTCCCGGTCAGGCGAGCAGTACTTC. It translates to CATSVGSRSGEQYF.

The chain carries TRBV23-1 and TRBJ2-3; perhaps TRBD1 as D (5 bases). TRBV23-1 is recorded as an ORF, its role being uncertain. This CDR3 spans 15 amino acids. V dropped 0 bases and J dropped 7 bases, with 14 bases sitting between them. The CDR3 loop reads CASSQSLRGRNTQYF. The DNA for the CDR3 is TGCGCCAGCAGTCAATCGCTAAGGGGCAGGAATACGCAGTATTTT.

The chain carries TRBV25-1 and TRBJ1-3, with unresolved D. Germline loops: CDR1 MGHDK, CDR2 SYGVNS. CDR3 size: 12 residues. Trimming took 4 bases from V and 2 from J, leaving 3 bases between them. CDR3: CASSAAGNTIYF. CDR3 bases: TGTGCCAGCAGTGCCGCTGGAAACACCATATATTTT.

The chain uses TRBV6-5 and TRBJ1-6; D may be TRBD1 (6 bases). The CDR3 consists of 15 residues. In germline, CDR1 is MNHEY, CDR2 SVGAGI. Trimming took off 6 bases at V and 10 bases at J, with 19 bases between the two ends. The chain's CDR3 is CASRPDRLLGSPLHF. CDR3 DNA: TGTGCCAGCAGGCCGGACAGACTCTTAGGATCACCCCTCCACTTT.

The chain is built from TRBV24-1 and TRBJ2-7; TRBD2 is a possible D gene (5 bases). The CDR3 loop spans 14 amino acids. Germline values: CDR1 KGHDR, CDR2 SFDVKD. Trimming removed 11 bases at V and 0 bases at J, with 16 bases between. This CDR3 is CASANGKCSYEQYF. The CDR3 nucleotides read TGTGCCAGCGCTAACGGGAAGTGCTCCTACGAGCAGTACTTC.

The rearrangement uses TRBV28 and TRBJ2-1; TRBD2 matches at 12 bases. The CDR3 runs to 16 residues. V lost 6 bases, J lost 1 base, and 4 bases stayed unmatched. Germline values: CDR1 MDHEN, CDR2 SYDVKM. The CDR3 protein is CASSRGLAGSYNEQFF. The CDR3 region has the DNA TGTGCCAGCAGCCGAGGACTAGCGGGATCCTACAATGAGCAGTTCTTC.

V usage is TRBV15 and J usage is TRBJ2-1; 7 nucleotides agree with TRBD2. CDR3 size: 16 residues. Trimming cost V 1 base and J 3 bases; bases outside gene matches: 6. CDR1 is LNHNV, CDR2 YYDKDF, per germline (reference sequence). The CDR3 DNA follows: TGTGCCACCAGCAGAGGGGAGGGAGGGTACTACAATGAGCAGTTCTTC. Encoded protein: CATSRGEGGYYNEQFF.

The V and J genes are TRBV5-1 and TRBJ1-5; tentative D call: TRBD1 (5 bases). From germline, CDR1 is SGHRS and CDR2 YFSETQ. The CDR3 extends over 13 amino acids. V was clipped by 0 bases and J by 9 bases, with 10 bases between them. The CDR3 sequence is CASSLVGGGPQHF. The CDR3 nucleotides are TGCGCCAGCAGCTTGGTTGGGGGAGGGCCCCAGCATTTT.

The chain recombines TRBV3-1 (or the pseudogene TRBV3-2) with TRBJ2-3; D ambiguous. The germline gives CDR1 LGHDT, CDR2 YNNKEL (reference sequence). Trimming left V 0 bases short and J 4 bases short, with 11 bases between. There are 15 residues in the CDR3. The CDR3 DNA is TGTGCCAGCAGCCAAGAATTGCATGAGGCAGATACGCAGTATTTT. This translates into CASSQELHEADTQYF.